The 27 T cell receptor beta chains in this list originate from one sample, sequenced in a study of blood T cell repertoires in COVID-19. Some clones are missing from TCRdb's copy, which holds only in-frame ones; the method was immunoSEQ multiplex PCR. This table holds 200,000 to 300,000 clones, 88% found once. The sequenced material came from peripheral blood. The receptors here all came from a human donor in a cohort sampled during active COVID-19.

The chain uses TRBV7-9 and TRBJ1-2, with D perhaps TRBD1 (5 bases). The CDR3 has 13 amino acids. Germline V gene sequence: CDR1 SEHNR, CDR2 FQNEAQ (reference sequence). Trimming removed 5 bases from V and 8 bases from J, with 15 bases in between. CDR3 loop: CASSLGVEAGYTF. CDR3 bases: TGTGCCAGCAGCCTAGGGGTAGAGGCGGGCTACACCTTC. The whole variable domain, filled in from reference TRBV7-9 and TRBJ1-2, reads DTGVSQNPRHKITKRGQNVTFRCDPISEHNRLYWYRQTLGQGPEFLTYFQNEAQLEKSRLLSDRFSAERPKGSFSTLEIQRTEQGDSAMYLCASSLGVEAGYTFGSGTRLTVV.

J is TRBJ2-1 and V is TRBV19, with 9 bases identical to TRBD2. CDR1 and CDR2 from the germline V gene are LNHDA and SQIVND (reference sequence). The J segment lost 5 bases and the V segment lost 7 bases, leaving 9 bases of the junction unmatched. CDR3 length: 15 residues. CDR3 region: CASTSLAGINNEQFF. The CDR3, as DNA: TGTGCCAGTACTTCACTAGCGGGTATAAACAATGAGCAGTTCTTC.

CDR3 DNA sequence: TGTGCCAGCAGCACGGGGGGGGGCACTGAAGCTTTCTTT. Translation gives CASSTGGGTEAFF. The chain carries TRBV27 and TRBJ1-1; TRBD1 might be the D (5 bases). CDR3 length: 13 amino acids. Trimming took 6 bases from V and 4 from J, leaving 12 bases between them. The germline V gene has CDR1 MNHEY and CDR2 SMNVEV (reference sequence).

The chain combines TRBV9 with TRBJ2-5, with TRBD2 matching over 11 bases. Per germline, CDR1 SGDLS and CDR2 YYNGEE. J was trimmed by 5 bases and V by 3 bases; bases with no gene match: 9. CDR3 length equals 16 residues. The CDR3 DNA follows: TGTGCCAGCAGCGGCACACTAGCGGGAGAAGATGAGACCCAGTACTTC. Its translation is CASSGTLAGEDETQYF.

The V call is TRBV5-4, the J call TRBJ2-5; D ambiguous. Trimming pared 6 bases from V and 1 base from J, leaving 13 bases between. From germline, CDR1 is SGHNT and CDR2 YYREEE (reference sequence). CDR3 length: 14 amino acids. The CDR3: CASNPDLGQETQYF. The CDR3 nucleotides are TGTGCCAGCAACCCCGATCTAGGCCAAGAGACCCAGTACTTC.

This chain connects TRBV7-2 to TRBJ2-3; D gene uncertain. Germline V gives CDR1 SGHTA, CDR2 FQGNSA. CDR3 size: 13 residues. V lost 5 bases, J lost 3 bases, and 9 bases lay in between. The CDR3 reads CASSLLRTDTQYF. The CDR3 DNA reads as TGTGCCAGCAGCCTGCTGAGAACAGATACGCAGTATTTT. Full variable domain (missing parts from reference TRBV7-2 and TRBJ2-3): GAGVSQSPSNKVTEKGKDVELRCDPISGHTALYWYRQSLGQGLEFLIYFQGNSAPDKSGLPSDRFSAERTGGSVSTLTIQRTQQEDSAVYLCASSLLRTDTQYFGPGTRLTVL.

This chain joins TRBV27 and TRBJ1-2; 10 bases align to TRBD1. This CDR3 comprises 15 residues. The germline V gene encodes CDR1 MNHEY and CDR2 SMNVEV (reference sequence). Germline trimming cut 5 bases from V and 0 bases from J; bases unmatched to any gene: 3. The CDR3 region is CASSDRGLPNYGYTF. The CDR3 DNA follows: TGTGCCAGCAGTGACAGGGGGCTTCCTAACTATGGCTACACCTTC.

V is TRBV7-2 and J is TRBJ2-7, with TRBD1 matching 9 bases. V shed 3 bases and J 6 bases; nucleotides not matched to a gene: 6. CDR1 is SGHTA and CDR2 is FQGNSA in the germline V gene. The CDR3 length is 14 residues. The CDR3 DNA reads TGTGCCAGCAGCTTCGGGACAGGGAAGAGCGAGCAGTACTTC. Protein product: CASSFGTGKSEQYF.

The rearrangement joins TRBV7-9 to TRBJ1-2; 9 bases match TRBD1. The V gene's germline CDR1 is SEHNR and CDR2 FQNEAQ (reference sequence). V gave up 6 bases and J gave up 6 bases; unmatched junction bases: 8. There are 14 residues in the CDR3. The CDR3 protein is CASRLDRGLDGYTF. The CDR3 region has the DNA TGTGCCAGCAGGTTGGACAGGGGATTGGATGGCTACACCTTC.

The CDR3 DNA reads as TGCGCCAGCAGCTATAGCGGGGTGAGCTCTGGGGCCAACGTCCTGACTTTC. This sequence encodes CASSYSGVSSGANVLTF. The chain carries TRBV5-1 and TRBJ2-6, with 8 nucleotides matching TRBD2. The ends lost 3 bases at V and 0 bases at J; junction bases unmatched: 5. This CDR3 spans 17 amino acids. Germline values: CDR1 SGHRS, CDR2 YFSETQ.

A single count supports this clone. This sequence joins TRBV6-5 and TRBJ1-5; no clear D. The CDR3 length is 13 residues. The V gene lost 5 bases and the J gene lost 3 bases, with 8 bases spanning the gap. The germline V gene encodes CDR1 MNHEY and CDR2 SVGAGI. The chain's CDR3 is CASSKRLNQPQHF. CDR3 nucleotide sequence: TGTGCCAGCAGTAAGCGCCTCAATCAGCCCCAGCATTTT.

This clone has just one count. The chain uses TRBV27 and TRBJ2-1; TRBD2 matches 9 bases. From germline, CDR1 is MNHEY and CDR2 SMNVEV (reference sequence). The CDR3 covers 15 residues. V gave up 5 bases and J gave up 9 bases; unmatched junction bases: 11. The CDR3 sequence is CASSPIAGAVAEQFF. The CDR3, as DNA: TGTGCCAGCAGTCCGATAGCGGGAGCGGTAGCTGAGCAGTTCTTC.

The rearrangement links TRBV9 to TRBJ1-3; no clear D gene. Germline V gene sequence: CDR1 SGDLS, CDR2 YYNGEE. The ends were cut back, 0 bases at V and 4 bases at J, with 11 bases in the middle. The CDR3 consists of 15 residues. The CDR3 reads CASSVGGLEGNTIYF. In DNA form, the CDR3 reads TGTGCCAGCAGCGTAGGAGGCTTGGAGGGAAACACCATATATTTT.

The chain uses TRBV29-1 and TRBJ2-1; the match to TRBD2 covers 9 bases. The CDR3 consists of 17 residues. The germline gives CDR1 SQVTM, CDR2 ANQGSEA. V dropped 3 bases and J dropped 10; count of bases not matched to a gene: 19. CDR3 loop: CSVETLLGGRAEFEQFF. In nucleotides, the CDR3 is TGCAGCGTTGAGACACTCTTGGGCGGGAGGGCCGAGTTCGAGCAGTTCTTC.

The chain recombines TRBV6-5 with TRBJ2-7, with a tentative D call TRBD2 (5 bases). The V end lost 3 bases, the J end lost 3 bases, and 15 bases lay between the germline ends. In germline, CDR1 is MNHEY, CDR2 SVGAGI. CDR3 length equals 15 residues. Here the CDR3 DNA reads TGTGCCAGCAGTTATAACGTCGGACGGGACTACGAGCAGTACTTC. Its protein is CASSYNVGRDYEQYF.

The CDR3 region has the DNA TGTGCCAGCAGACTAGCGGGAGAGGGATACGAGCAGTACTTC. This gives the protein CASRLAGEGYEQYF. This chain joins TRBV28 and TRBJ2-7, with TRBD2 identical over 11 bases. With 6 bases clipped from V and 4 bases from J, the junction kept 5 bases outside the gene matches. CDR3 length: 14 amino acids. The germline gives CDR1 MDHEN, CDR2 SYDVKM.

The chain recombines TRBV27 with TRBJ2-1; D is undetermined. The germline gives CDR1 MNHEY, CDR2 SMNVEV (reference sequence). Trimming removed 6 bases at V and 3 bases at J, with 18 bases between. This CDR3 has 16 residues. This chain's CDR3 is CASSPNAVFVYNEQFF. CDR3 coding DNA: TGTGCCAGCAGCCCTAATGCGGTTTTCGTCTACAATGAGCAGTTCTTC.

The CDR3 loop reads CASSSSSYEQYF. The CDR3 DNA reads as TGTGCCAGCAGCTCCAGCTCCTACGAGCAGTACTTC. J is TRBJ2-7 and V is TRBV11-1; D remains unclear. V was clipped by 4 bases and J by 0 bases, with 4 bases between them. The CDR3 runs 12 residues. Germline V gene sequence: CDR1 SGHAT, CDR2 FQDESV (reference sequence).

On this clone itself: The same CDR3 arises from other DNA sequences in this sample as well. The chain joins TRBV5-8 to TRBJ1-5; TRBD1 matches at 8 bases. The V gene end was trimmed by 3 bases and the J gene end by 16 bases; junction bases not matched to a gene: 9. The germline V gene encodes CDR1 SGHTS and CDR2 YDEGEE. The CDR3 spans 12 residues. The CDR3 reads CASSYGTGYDHF. The DNA of the CDR3 is TGTGCCAGCAGCTACGGGACAGGATACGATCATTTT.

This CDR3 is CASSLQGTAGTSGANVLTF. In DNA form, the CDR3 reads TGTGCCAGCAGCTTGCAGGGGACAGCCGGAACCTCTGGGGCCAACGTCCTGACTTTC. The chain has TRBV5-6 and TRBJ2-6, with 7 bases aligning to TRBD1. V was pared by 1 base and J by 0 bases, with 10 bases of the junction left unmatched. The length of the CDR3 is 19 residues. In germline, CDR1 is SGHDT, CDR2 YYEEEE. Full variable domain (remainder filled in from reference TRBV5-6 and TRBJ2-6): DAGVTQSPTHLIKTRGQQVTLRCSPKSGHDTVSWYQQALGQGPQFIFQYYEEEERQRGNFPDRFSGHQFPNYSSELNVNALLLGDSALYLCASSLQGTAGTSGANVLTFGAGSRLTVL.

The V gene is TRBV7-9, the J gene TRBJ2-7, with TRBD1 matching 7 bases. The V gene end was trimmed by 5 bases and the J gene end by 5 bases; junction bases not matched to a gene: 9. CDR3 length: 14 residues. The germline CDR1 and CDR2 sequences are SEHNR and FQNEAQ (reference sequence). CDR3 DNA: TGTGCCAGCAGCCCGCGACAGGGTGCCCACGAGCAGTACTTC. Protein sequence: CASSPRQGAHEQYF.

This chain joins TRBV6-2 or TRBV6-3 and TRBJ1-1, with 7 bases matching TRBD1. Looked up from germline, CDR1 is MNHEY and CDR2 is SVGEGT. V trimming: 4 bases; J trimming: 5 bases; junction bases outside the gene matches: 4. This CDR3 has 13 amino acids. CDR3 in DNA: TGTGCCAGCAGTTTTGACAGGGTAACTGAAGCTTTCTTT. Protein: CASSFDRVTEAFF.

The chain couples TRBV4-3 to TRBJ2-7; D is perhaps TRBD1 (5 bases). The CDR3 covers 13 residues. The V end lost 0 bases, the J end lost 5 bases, and 8 bases lay between the germline ends. Looked up from germline, CDR1 is LGHNA and CDR2 is YSLEER. The CDR3 protein is CASSQDPRDEQYF. The CDR3 DNA follows: TGCGCCAGCAGCCAAGATCCCAGGGACGAGCAGTACTTC.

The chain is built from TRBV1 and TRBJ2-5; TRBD1 is the table's D call, not checked against the DNA. TRBV1 is flagged as a pseudogene. The CDR3 has 15 amino acids. The CDR3, as DNA: TGCACCAGCAGCCAAGGGGCCTACCACCAAGAGACCCAGTACTTC. Its protein product is CTSSQGAYHQETQYF.

The chain couples TRBV30 to TRBJ1-5, with TRBD1 matching 10 bases. The germline V gene has CDR1 GTSNPN and CDR2 SVGIG (reference sequence). This CDR3 spans 14 amino acids. Trimming cost V 1 base and J 5 bases; bases outside gene matches: 2. CDR3 loop: CAWSGGQGDQPQHF. The DNA of the CDR3 is TGTGCCTGGAGTGGAGGACAGGGGGATCAGCCCCAGCATTTT.

This sequence joins TRBV4-3 and TRBJ1-2; the D is unclear. Trimming removed 0 bases at V and 4 bases at J, with 12 bases between. The CDR3 is made up of 15 amino acids. CDR1 and CDR2 (germline): LGHNA, YSLEER. The CDR3 reads CASSQDLEAGYGYTF. In nucleotides, the CDR3 is TGCGCCAGCAGCCAAGATCTGGAGGCCGGCTATGGCTACACCTTC.

The chain links TRBV10-3 to TRBJ1-1; D perhaps matches TRBD1 (5 bases). Germline V gene data show CDR1 as ENHRY and CDR2 as SYGVKD. V dropped 7 bases and J dropped 1 base, with 10 bases sitting between them. The CDR3 covers 13 residues. The CDR3: CAITGVENTEAFF. CDR3 sequence (DNA): TGTGCCATCACGGGGGTGGAGAACACTGAAGCTTTCTTT.